This TCR beta chain was recorded in a study of blood T cell repertoires in COVID-19. Across the study: COVID-19 samples from acute and convalescent phases originated in the United States, Italy and Spain. Sources were T cells, B-cell-depleted T cells, or PBMCs; the material itself was cDNA or gDNA.

The CDR3 consists of 16 residues. CDR1 is SGHNT, CDR2 YENEEA, per germline. The V segment lost 3 bases and the J segment 7 bases; nucleotides outside the gene matches: 7. Original processing notes: Amplified reference gene primers provided the basis for estimating nucleated cell counts. Profiled with immunoSEQ multiplex PCR; TCRdb holds only in-frame clones, not every one. That table gives V, J and clone size, and the DNA gave D and trimming. The profile covers some 150,000 clones, with 84% appearing a single time and roughly 6.8% taken by the ten largest. This clonotype was obtained from a woman between 45 and 60 years old in a cohort sampled during active or convalescent COVID-19. Material for sequencing was peripheral blood. The gene calls are TRBV11-3 and TRBJ2-1; TRBD2 matches at 12 bases. CDR3 sequence reads: CASSFRLAGAGNEQFF. The CDR3 nucleotides are TGTGCCAGCAGCTTTCGACTAGCGGGGGCTGGGAATGAGCAGTTCTTC.